Below are 10 T cell receptor beta chains sequenced from a single sample in a study of CD8+ T cells in alopecia areata. Treatment denoted: oral pan-JAK inhibitor, 5-10 mg twice daily. Extracted RNA was reverse transcribed, and the resulting cDNA served as sequencing template. Produced via immunoSEQ multiplex PCR; TCRdb's table is partial and in-frame only. Seen here are fewer than 200,000 clones, around 58% observed once, and the top ten hold roughly 16%. Sequenced material: CD4+ T cells sorted from blood, taken between weeks 55 and 70, from a patient treated with tofacitinib. All receptors derive from a human donor with alopecia areata.

This sequence joins TRBV4-2 and TRBJ2-3; the D call may be TRBD1 or TRBD2 (5 bases each). Germline V lookup: CDR1 LGHNA, CDR2 YNFKEQ. The V gene lost 0 bases and the J gene lost 3 bases, with 10 bases spanning the gap. The CDR3 runs to 15 residues. CDR3 DNA sequence: TGTGCCAGCAGCCAAGATGGGGACGGAACAGATACGCAGTATTTT. Translation: CASSQDGDGTDTQYF.

The count of this clone is one. J is TRBJ1-2 and V is TRBV6-6; 10 bases fit TRBD1. V shed 6 bases and J 7 bases; nucleotides not matched to a gene: 11. CDR1 is MNHNY and CDR2 is SVGAGI in the germline V gene (reference sequence). The CDR3 length is 15 residues. The CDR3, as DNA: TGTGCCAGCAGAGAACGGGACAGGGGATCTCGTGGCTACACCTTC. Encoded protein: CASRERDRGSRGYTF.

This rearrangement joins TRBV6-5 to TRBJ2-5; D unclear. CDR1 MNHEY and CDR2 SVGAGI come from the germline V gene. The CDR3 is made up of 14 amino acids. The germline V and J ends were trimmed by 2 bases and 5 bases, with 12 bases remaining between them. CDR3 in DNA: TGTGCCAGCAGTTACGGATCCCGAAGGGAGACCCAGTACTTC. Translation: CASSYGSRRETQYF.

This sequence joins TRBV29-1 and TRBJ1-1; D unresolved. Germline lookup yields CDR1 SQVTM and CDR2 ANQGSEA. The CDR3 is 13 residues long. The V end was cut by 4 bases, the J end by 4 bases, with 13 bases between. As DNA, the CDR3 is TGCAGCGTTGTCGGACGGAGACCCACTGAAGCTTTCTTT. This codes for CSVVGRRPTEAFF.

Details on this clone: Within the sample, other DNA sequences also encode this same CDR3. V gene TRBV29-1 combines with J gene TRBJ2-3; a possible D gene is TRBD1 (5 bases). There are 13 residues in the CDR3. Trimming removed 1 base at V and 2 bases at J, with 7 bases between. The germline V gene encodes CDR1 SQVTM and CDR2 ANQGSEA. CDR3 in DNA: TGCAGCGTTGAAGGCAGGGTCACAGATACGCAGTATTTT. Amino acids: CSVEGRVTDTQYF.

The V call is TRBV11-3, the J call TRBJ2-7; either TRBD1 or TRBD2 may supply D (5 bases each). V shed 5 bases and J shed 3 bases, with 14 bases lying between them. Germline V lookup: CDR1 SGHNT, CDR2 YENEEA. This CDR3 has 14 residues. CDR3 DNA sequence: TGTGCCAGCAGCCCTCGAGGGGAACTCTACGAGCAGTACTTC. Amino acids: CASSPRGELYEQYF.

This clone was observed a handful of times. The chain employs TRBV19 and TRBJ1-2; D unresolved. Looked up from germline, CDR1 is LNHDA and CDR2 is SQIVND (reference sequence). This CDR3 spans 12 amino acids. Trimming removed 1 base at V and 5 bases at J, with 5 bases between. Here the CDR3 reads CASSIGRYGYTF. The CDR3 DNA is TGTGCCAGTAGTATAGGGCGGTATGGCTACACCTTC. The full variable domain, in which reference TRBV19 and TRBJ1-2 provide the parts outside the CDR3, is DGGITQSPKYLFRKEGQNVTLSCEQNLNHDAMYWYRQDPGQGLRLIYYSQIVNDFQKGDIAEGYSVSREKKESFPLTVTSAQKNPTAFYLCASSIGRYGYTFGSGTRLTVV.

The chain links TRBV30 to TRBJ2-3, with D unresolved. The germline V gene encodes CDR1 GTSNPN and CDR2 SVGIG (reference sequence). Trimming took off 1 base at V and 0 bases at J, with 14 bases between the two ends. The CDR3 runs 16 residues. CDR3 nucleotide sequence: TGTGCCTGGAGTGAAGGGCTAACTTTGAGCACAGATACGCAGTATTTT. Encoded protein: CAWSEGLTLSTDTQYF.

CDR3 in amino acids: CASSFSYEQFF. The CDR3 DNA is TGTGCCAGCAGCTTTTCCTATGAGCAGTTCTTC. The chain recombines TRBV7-9 with TRBJ2-1; no reliable D call. Trimming removed 3 bases at V and 8 bases at J, with 5 bases between. Germline V gene lookup returns CDR1 SEHNR and CDR2 FQNEAQ (reference sequence). CDR3 length: 11 residues.

The chain carries TRBV5-8 and TRBJ1-4; 10 nucleotides align to TRBD1. Germline values: CDR1 SGHTS, CDR2 YDEGEE. The CDR3 covers 15 residues. Trimming at V came to 2 bases and at J to 7 bases, leaving 5 bases not matched to a gene. Written as DNA, the CDR3 is TGTGCCAGCAGCTTAAAGGGACAGGGGAGTGAAAAACTGTTTTTT. Its protein is CASSLKGQGSEKLFF.